Each of the 21 T cell receptor beta chains below was sequenced from the same sample in a study of early T cells in non-severe SARS-CoV-2 infection. TCRdb reprocessed the 5' RACE reads via MiXCR and lists one record per CDR3 protein. The sample has about 67,000 distinct CDR3 sequences, more than 9% seen once. Sequenced sample: whole blood. All receptors derive from an adult who was a healthcare worker with PCR-confirmed SARS-CoV-2 infection or an uninfected control (not recorded which).

This clonotype was detected ten times or more. This chain connects TRBV6-4 to TRBJ2-5, with D perhaps given as TRBD1 or TRBD2 (5 bases each). The CDR3 consists of 17 residues. Deletions cut 1 base from V and 3 bases from J, with 18 bases between. CDR1 is MRHNA and CDR2 is SNTAGT in the germline V gene. CDR3 region: CASSDYNLNGGKETQYF. The CDR3 coding sequence is TGTGCCAGCAGTGACTATAACCTTAATGGGGGAAAAGAGACCCAGTACTTC.

This clonotype has just a few counts. The V and J genes are TRBV6-2 or TRBV6-3 and TRBJ2-3; possible D gene TRBD1, 5 bases. The germline V gene encodes CDR1 MNHEY and CDR2 SVGEGT. The CDR3 has 16 amino acids. V shed 2 bases and J shed 0 bases, with 12 bases lying between them. CDR3: CASSYPDRISTDTQYF. The CDR3 region has the DNA TGTGCCAGCAGTTACCCAGACAGAATAAGCACAGATACGCAGTATTTT.

This clonotype was detected many times. The chain has TRBV14 and TRBJ2-7; TRBD1 aligns across 8 bases. The germline gives CDR1 SGHDN, CDR2 FVKESK. This CDR3 is 15 amino acids long. The ends lost 1 base at V and 3 bases at J; junction bases unmatched: 5. Written as DNA, the CDR3 is TGTGCCAGCAGCCAAGGCAGGGGGCTAAACTACGAGCAGTACTTC. Its protein product is CASSQGRGLNYEQYF.

This clonotype has just a few counts. V and J are TRBV19 and TRBJ2-3; 13 positions match TRBD2. After removal of 3 bases from V and 5 bases from J, the junction contained 11 bases not matched to a gene. The CDR3 has 18 residues. Germline-derived CDR1 and CDR2 are LNHDA and SQIVND (reference sequence). In DNA, the CDR3 is TGTGCCAGTAGTATCTCCACTGGACTAGCGGGGGAAGTAGATACGCAGTATTTT. Translating it yields CASSISTGLAGEVDTQYF.

In this sample, this clonotype turned up a few times. The V gene is TRBV6-5, the J gene TRBJ2-1, with 14 bases identical to TRBD2. Per the germline V gene, CDR1 is MNHEY and CDR2 is SVGAGI. This CDR3 is 16 amino acids long. The V gene end was trimmed by 4 bases and the J gene end by 7 bases; junction bases not matched to a gene: 6. The CDR3 DNA reads TGTGCCAGCAGTTTCAGGACTAGCGGGGGGCGGAATGAGCAGTTCTTC. Translated, it gives CASSFRTSGGRNEQFF.

This clonotype occurred many times. The rearrangement links TRBV6-6 to TRBJ2-7; D remains unclear. Germline V gene lookup returns CDR1 MNHNY and CDR2 SVGAGI (reference sequence). The ends were cut back, 6 bases at V and 1 base at J, with 10 bases in the middle. The length of the CDR3 is 13 residues. In nucleotides, the CDR3 is TGTGCCAGCAGAAAGGACGCATCCTACGAGCAGTACTTC. Amino acid sequence: CASRKDASYEQYF.

This clonotype was detected ten times or more. The V gene is TRBV6-1, the J gene TRBJ1-1; a weak D match, TRBD1 (6 bases). The CDR3 contains 14 residues. Deletions cut 7 bases from V and 2 bases from J, with 14 bases between. Germline V lookup: CDR1 MNHNS, CDR2 SASEGT. The DNA for the CDR3 is TGTGCCAGCACCCAAAGGGGGGGTAACACTGAAGCTTTCTTT. It is translated as CASTQRGGNTEAFF.

This clonotype came up a few times. The V call is TRBV7-6, the J call TRBJ2-3; 7 positions agree with TRBD2. In germline, CDR1 is SGHVS, CDR2 FNYEAQ. With 3 bases clipped from V and 5 bases from J, the junction kept 5 bases outside the gene matches. The CDR3 runs 14 residues. In DNA, the CDR3 is TGTGCCAGCAGCTTGGCGGGAGAGGGAGATACGCAGTATTTT. Translated: CASSLAGEGDTQYF.

On this clonotype itself: This may come from a read error, since a much larger clone is one base off. The rearrangement uses TRBV19 and TRBJ2-1; 10 bases fit TRBD2. The CDR3 is 15 residues long. The V gene's germline CDR1 is LNHDA and CDR2 SQIVND (reference sequence). CDR3 region: CASSPSGSSYSEQFF. The CDR3 bases are TGTGCCAGTAGCCCTAGCGGGAGCTCCTACAGTGAGCAGTTCTTC.

This clonotype was observed a handful of times. The genes are TRBV11-2 and TRBJ2-4; D unresolved. Trimming shortened V by 2 bases and J by 1 base, and 15 bases separated the two germline ends. Germline V CDR1 and CDR2: SGHAT, FQNNGV. This CDR3 has 17 residues. The CDR3 DNA is TGTGCCAGCAGCTTACTGCCTCCGCCGCGGGCCAAAAACATTCAGTACTTC. Protein product: CASSLLPPPRAKNIQYF.

This clonotype was observed many times. The chain has TRBV11-2 and TRBJ1-5; tentatively, D is TRBD1 (5 bases). Trimming cost V 1 base and J 7 bases, with 14 bases left between them. Germline V gene data show CDR1 as SGHAT and CDR2 as FQNNGV. The CDR3 has 15 residues. The CDR3 region is CASSLVPGTEQPQHF. In DNA, the CDR3 is TGTGCCAGCAGCTTAGTTCCAGGGACGGAACAGCCCCAGCATTTT.

Ten or more counts support this clonotype. The rearrangement joins TRBV29-1 to TRBJ2-3; D not resolved. CDR1 is SQVTM and CDR2 is ANQGSEA in the germline V gene. The CDR3 runs to 12 residues. V lost 3 bases and J lost 2, with 6 bases in between. In nucleotides, the CDR3 is TGCAGCGTTGAGGCGTTCACAGATACGCAGTATTTT. This codes for CSVEAFTDTQYF.

The chain joins TRBV19 to TRBJ2-1, with 14 bases matching TRBD2. V lost 4 bases and J lost 7; bases outside the gene matches: 9. Germline V gene lookup returns CDR1 LNHDA and CDR2 SQIVND (reference sequence). The CDR3 covers 17 residues. The CDR3 spells CASSTTGTSGRLNEQFF. As DNA, the CDR3 is TGTGCCAGTAGTACCACCGGGACTAGCGGGAGATTGAATGAGCAGTTCTTC.

The chain uses TRBV5-1 and TRBJ2-3; D is ambiguous. The CDR3 totals 15 residues. The V gene lost 2 bases and the J gene lost 3 bases, with 13 bases spanning the gap. In germline, CDR1 is SGHRS, CDR2 YFSETQ. The DNA for the CDR3 is TGCGCCAGCAGCTTTTCCTCGAGAAAGACAGATACGCAGTATTTT. This gives the protein CASSFSSRKTDTQYF. The complete variable domain, with remaining parts taken from reference TRBV5-1 and TRBJ2-3, reads KAGVTQTPRYLIKTRGQQVTLSCSPISGHRSVSWYQQTPGQGLQFLFEYFSETQRNKGNFPGRFSGRQFSNSRSEMNVSTLELGDSALYLCASSFSSRKTDTQYFGPGTRLTVL.

At least ten counts were recorded for this clonotype. The chain couples TRBV6-5 to TRBJ2-6; D is undetermined. The germline CDR1 and CDR2 sequences are MNHEY and SVGAGI. The V and J ends lost 6 bases and 1 base respectively, with 13 bases between them. The CDR3 length is 16 residues. The CDR3 bases are TGTGCCAGCAGACGATACCAGGCGTCTGGGGCCAACGTCCTGACTTTC. It specifies CASRRYQASGANVLTF.

The V and J genes are TRBV11-2 and TRBJ2-5; perhaps TRBD2 as D (5 bases). The germline CDR1 and CDR2 sequences are SGHAT and FQNNGV. CDR3 length equals 13 residues. The ends were cut back, 5 bases at V and 1 base at J, with 8 bases in the middle. CDR3 loop: CASSPGVQETQYF. The CDR3 DNA follows: TGTGCCAGCAGCCCCGGGGTCCAAGAGACCCAGTACTTC.

This clonotype has ten or more counts. The chain recombines TRBV7-2 with TRBJ1-6; 7 nucleotides match TRBD1. Per germline, CDR1 SGHTA and CDR2 FQGNSA. The CDR3 spans 15 residues. The V and J ends lost 1 base and 9 bases, in that order; junction bases with no gene match: 6. The DNA of the CDR3 is TGTGCCAGCAGCTTAGGAGACAGGGTATTTTCACCCCTCCACTTT. This encodes CASSLGDRVFSPLHF.

The rearrangement joins TRBV20-1 to TRBJ1-1; 9 bases map to TRBD1. CDR1 DFQATT and CDR2 SNEGSKA come from the germline V gene (reference sequence). The CDR3 is made up of 14 amino acids. Trimming at V came to 5 bases and at J to 5 bases, leaving 9 bases not matched to a gene. The CDR3 DNA follows: TGCAGTGCTCCCGACCACAGGGGGCATACTGAAGCTTTCTTT. Translated: CSAPDHRGHTEAFF.

This clonotype occurred a few times. The rearrangement links TRBV6-5 to TRBJ2-7, with TRBD2 as a possible D gene (6 bases). The CDR3 runs to 14 residues. Germline assignment: CDR1 MNHEY and CDR2 SVGAGI. The V and J ends lost 5 bases and 5 bases respectively, with 16 bases between them. The CDR3 DNA reads TGTGCCAGCAGTATGCGGGATGTCAGGAACGAGCAGTACTTC. It yields the protein CASSMRDVRNEQYF.

There are many counts of this clonotype. The chain couples TRBV7-2 to TRBJ1-1, with D unresolved. The germline V gene encodes CDR1 SGHTA and CDR2 FQGNSA. Trimming took 5 bases from V and 7 from J, leaving 14 bases between them. The CDR3 contains 13 residues. The CDR3 region is CASSHYISIEAFF. CDR3 in DNA: TGTGCCAGCAGCCACTACATTAGCATTGAAGCTTTCTTT.

The table lists this clonotype with many counts. The chain couples TRBV6-1 to TRBJ1-1, with a possible D match to TRBD1 (5 bases). Trimming shortened V by 8 bases and J by 0 bases, and 10 bases separated the two germline ends. This CDR3 region has 13 residues. Germline V gene lookup returns CDR1 MNHNS and CDR2 SASEGT. The DNA of the CDR3 is TGTGCCAGCTTTGGGGGAGTGAACACTGAAGCTTTCTTT. Its protein is CASFGGVNTEAFF.